These 13 T cell receptor beta chains were sequenced from one sample in a study of T cell responses to AZD1222 COVID-19 vaccine. The table came from immunoSEQ multiplex PCR; TCRdb's copy has only in-frame clones and leaves some out. Among 130,000 to 150,000 clones, around nine tenths were seen once, and the ten largest hold around 2.8%. The source was peripheral blood, collected on day 0 of MenACWY control vaccination. These receptors were collected from an adult in good health.

The chain employs TRBV7-2 and TRBJ2-7, with no clear D. The CDR3 runs 15 residues. CDR1 is SGHTA and CDR2 is FQGNSA in the germline V gene. V was shortened by 1 base and J by 0 bases, with 10 bases between the two germline ends. The CDR3 DNA reads TGTGCCAGCAGCTTAGACGGCACCAGCTCCTACGAGCAGTACTTC. It codes for CASSLDGTSSYEQYF.

The chain combines TRBV19 with TRBJ2-5, with TRBD1 matching 7 bases. Germline-derived CDR1 and CDR2 are LNHDA and SQIVND (reference sequence). After removal of 6 bases from V and 2 bases from J, the junction contained 9 bases not matched to a gene. The CDR3 is 15 residues long. The CDR3 protein is CASSLGDRAQETQYF. In DNA, the CDR3 is TGTGCCAGTAGCCTCGGCGACAGGGCGCAAGAGACCCAGTACTTC.

The V and J genes are TRBV27 and TRBJ1-6; possible D gene TRBD1, 5 bases. The CDR3 has 17 residues. The V gene's germline CDR1 is MNHEY and CDR2 SMNVEV (reference sequence). V dropped 3 bases and J dropped 5 bases, with 17 bases sitting between them. In DNA, the CDR3 is TGTGCCAGCAGTTTCCTCCCCCGCGGGGCGGATAATTCACCCCTCCACTTT. This gives the protein CASSFLPRGADNSPLHF.

The chain carries TRBV2 and TRBJ1-2; no reliable D call. Germline CDR1 reads SNHLY; CDR2 reads FYNNEI. V was trimmed by 7 bases and J by 4 bases, leaving 7 bases between them. The CDR3 loop spans 11 amino acids. This chain's CDR3 is CASTDSYGYTF. CDR3 coding DNA: TGTGCCAGCACAGATTCCTATGGCTACACCTTC.

The table lists this clone with a count of one. J is TRBJ2-6 and V is TRBV27; the match to TRBD1 covers 8 bases. In germline, CDR1 is MNHEY, CDR2 SMNVEV (reference sequence). This CDR3 is 15 amino acids long. The V and J ends lost 8 bases and 2 bases, in that order; junction bases with no gene match: 5. CDR3 DNA sequence: TGTGCCAGCTCGGGACAGGCTACTGGGGCCAACGTCCTGACTTTC. It encodes CASSGQATGANVLTF.

The chain links TRBV3-1 (or the pseudogene TRBV3-2) to TRBJ1-2; D might be TRBD1 (5 bases). CDR1 and CDR2 (germline): LGHDT, YNNKEL (reference sequence). The V and J ends lost 2 bases and 0 bases respectively, with 7 bases between them. This CDR3 has 14 amino acids. DNA of the CDR3: TGTGCCAGCAGCCAACTGGGGGCTAACTATGGCTACACCTTC. Protein product: CASSQLGANYGYTF.

The chain couples TRBV3-1 (or the pseudogene TRBV3-2) to TRBJ2-5; D not certain. The germline V gene encodes CDR1 LGHDT and CDR2 YNNKEL (reference sequence). The CDR3 is 13 amino acids. Trimming left V 1 base short and J 4 bases short, with 7 bases between. The CDR3 region is CASSQGRGETQYF. The CDR3 coding sequence is TGTGCCAGCAGCCAAGGTCGAGGAGAGACCCAGTACTTC.

A few counts support this clone. V usage is TRBV18 and J usage is TRBJ2-7; tentative D call: TRBD1 (6 bases). This CDR3 comprises 16 residues. V lost 3 bases, J lost 0 bases, and 15 bases lay in between. Germline assignment: CDR1 KGHSH and CDR2 LQKENI. This chain's CDR3 is CASSPWGRMSSYEQYF. The CDR3 nucleotides read TGTGCCAGCTCACCTTGGGGGCGGATGAGCTCCTACGAGCAGTACTTC.

The chain combines TRBV7-2 with TRBJ2-7; the D gene could be TRBD1 or TRBD2 (5 bases each). Germline values: CDR1 SGHTA, CDR2 FQGNSA. The CDR3 runs 15 residues. V was cut by 4 bases and J by 1 base, with 14 bases left in between. The CDR3 region is CASSSYRDGSYEQYF. CDR3 nucleotide sequence: TGTGCCAGCAGCTCTTACCGGGACGGATCCTACGAGCAGTACTTC.

The rearrangement joins TRBV5-4 to TRBJ1-2; no clear D. CDR1 is SGHNT, CDR2 YYREEE, per germline (reference sequence). V was pared by 0 bases and J by 0 bases, with 12 bases between. CDR3 length: 16 amino acids. The CDR3 DNA sequence: TGTGCCAGCAGCTTGGCCGGTGCTGAAGCTAACTATGGCTACACCTTC. This translates into CASSLAGAEANYGYTF.

CDR3 in DNA: TGTGCCACCAGCAGAGACCAAGGTGATACGCAGTATTTT. It is translated as CATSRDQGDTQYF. The V and J genes are TRBV15 and TRBJ2-3; the D is unclear. This CDR3 has 13 residues. The V and J ends lost 0 bases and 6 bases respectively, with 7 bases between them. Germline loops: CDR1 LNHNV, CDR2 YYDKDF (reference sequence).

The chain links TRBV7-9 to TRBJ2-3; weak D call: TRBD2 (6 bases). In germline, CDR1 is SEHNR, CDR2 FQNEAQ (reference sequence). The CDR3 consists of 17 residues. V lost 5 bases to trimming and J lost 1 base, with 19 bases between them. The CDR3 reads CASSPRRGRLGTDTQYF. As DNA, the CDR3 is TGTGCCAGCAGCCCGAGGAGGGGAAGGCTGGGCACAGATACGCAGTATTTT.

The sample holds one count of this clone. The rearrangement links TRBV4-1 to TRBJ1-2; D remains unclear. V dropped 0 bases and J dropped 4 bases, with 6 bases sitting between them. There are 13 residues in the CDR3. Germline assignment: CDR1 MGHRA and CDR2 YSYEKL. CDR3 loop: CASSQEITYGYTF. CDR3 in DNA: TGCGCCAGCAGCCAAGAGATCACCTATGGCTACACCTTC.